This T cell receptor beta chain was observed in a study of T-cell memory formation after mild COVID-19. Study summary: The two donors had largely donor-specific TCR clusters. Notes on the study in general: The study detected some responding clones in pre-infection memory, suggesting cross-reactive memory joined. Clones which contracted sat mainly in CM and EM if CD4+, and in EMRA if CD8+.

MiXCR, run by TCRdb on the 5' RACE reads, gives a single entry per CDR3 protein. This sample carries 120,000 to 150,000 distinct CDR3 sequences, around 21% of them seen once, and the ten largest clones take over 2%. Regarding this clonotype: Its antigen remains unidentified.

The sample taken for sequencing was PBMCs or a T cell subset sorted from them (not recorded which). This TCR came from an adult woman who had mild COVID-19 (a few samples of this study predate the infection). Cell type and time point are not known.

CDR3 region: CAISDSQQETQYF. CDR3 nucleotides: TGTGCCATCAGTGACAGCCAGCAAGAGACCCAGTACTTC. The V call is TRBV10-3, the J call TRBJ2-5; no reliable D call. The V end was cut by 3 bases, the J end by 2 bases, with 7 bases between. Germline CDR1 reads ENHRY; CDR2 reads SYGVKD. The CDR3 runs to 13 residues.